This T cell receptor (beta chain) came from a study of circulating and synovial CD4+ cells in juvenile arthritis. The CDR3 runs to 17 residues. V was clipped by 1 base and J by 5 bases, with 20 bases between them. Germline CDR1 is LGHNA and CDR2 is YSLEER. The data were produced by immunoSEQ multiplex PCR, yet TCRdb's version contains in-frame clones alone and is incomplete. Here the sample spans 2,000 to 3,000 clones, roughly 90% being singletons. The source of this sequence is a human donor with juvenile idiopathic arthritis. This chain links TRBV4-3 with TRBJ1-1; TRBD1 is a possible D gene (5 bases). Sequencing used HLA-DR+ CD4+ T cells from blood. As to subset: circulating pathogenic-like lymphocytes, sorted as HLA-DR+CD14-CD3+CD4+CD25low/- blood T cells. The CDR3 DNA reads as TGCGCCAGCAGCCAAGGGCCCCATCGACAGCCCGGGACTGAAGCTTTCTTT. It codes for CASSQGPHRQPGTEAFF.